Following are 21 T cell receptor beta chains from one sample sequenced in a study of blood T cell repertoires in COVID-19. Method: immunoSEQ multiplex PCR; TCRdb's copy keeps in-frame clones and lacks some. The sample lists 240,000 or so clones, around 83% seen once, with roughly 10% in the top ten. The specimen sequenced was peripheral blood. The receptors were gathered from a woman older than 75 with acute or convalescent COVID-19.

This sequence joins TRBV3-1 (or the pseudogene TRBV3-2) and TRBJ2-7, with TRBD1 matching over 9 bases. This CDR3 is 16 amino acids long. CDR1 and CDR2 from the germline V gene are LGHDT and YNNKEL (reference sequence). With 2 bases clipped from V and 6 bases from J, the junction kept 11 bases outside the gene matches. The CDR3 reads CASSQKGGQGVGEQYF. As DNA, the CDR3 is TGTGCCAGCAGCCAAAAGGGGGGACAGGGAGTAGGCGAGCAGTACTTC.

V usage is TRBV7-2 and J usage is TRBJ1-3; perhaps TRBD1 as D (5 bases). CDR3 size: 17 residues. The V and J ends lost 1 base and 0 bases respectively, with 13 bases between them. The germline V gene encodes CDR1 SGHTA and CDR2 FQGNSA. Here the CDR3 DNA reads TGTGCCAGCAGCTTAGAGAAGGGACTTAACTCTGGAAACACCATATATTTT. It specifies CASSLEKGLNSGNTIYF. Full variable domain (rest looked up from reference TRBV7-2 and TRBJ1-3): GAGVSQSPSNKVTEKGKDVELRCDPISGHTALYWYRQSLGQGLEFLIYFQGNSAPDKSGLPSDRFSAERTGGSVSTLTIQRTQQEDSAVYLCASSLEKGLNSGNTIYFGEGSWLTVV.

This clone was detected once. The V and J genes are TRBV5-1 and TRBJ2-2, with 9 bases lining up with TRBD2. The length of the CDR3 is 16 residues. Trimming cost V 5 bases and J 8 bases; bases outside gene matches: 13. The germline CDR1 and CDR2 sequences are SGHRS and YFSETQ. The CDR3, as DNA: TGCGCCAGCAGGAAAACCGGGACTAGCCGTAGGGGGGAGCTGTTTTTT. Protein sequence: CASRKTGTSRRGELFF.

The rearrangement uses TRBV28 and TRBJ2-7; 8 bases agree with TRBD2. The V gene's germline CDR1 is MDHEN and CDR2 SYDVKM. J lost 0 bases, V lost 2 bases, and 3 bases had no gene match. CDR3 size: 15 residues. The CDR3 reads CASSLSGGSSYEQYF. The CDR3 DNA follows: TGTGCCAGCAGTTTAAGCGGGGGCAGCTCCTACGAGCAGTACTTC.

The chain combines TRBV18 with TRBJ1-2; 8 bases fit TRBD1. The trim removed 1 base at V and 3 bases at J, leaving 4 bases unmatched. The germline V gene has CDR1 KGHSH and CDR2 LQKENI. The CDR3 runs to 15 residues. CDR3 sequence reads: CASSPRDRGYYGYTF. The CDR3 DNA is TGTGCCAGCTCACCACGAGACAGGGGATACTATGGCTACACCTTC.

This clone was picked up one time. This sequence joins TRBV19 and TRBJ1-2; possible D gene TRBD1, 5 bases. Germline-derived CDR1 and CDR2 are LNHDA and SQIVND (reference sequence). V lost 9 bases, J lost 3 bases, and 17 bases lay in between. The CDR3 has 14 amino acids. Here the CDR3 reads CASHRRGAHYGYTF. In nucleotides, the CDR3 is TGTGCCAGCCACCGCCGCGGGGCCCACTATGGCTACACCTTC.

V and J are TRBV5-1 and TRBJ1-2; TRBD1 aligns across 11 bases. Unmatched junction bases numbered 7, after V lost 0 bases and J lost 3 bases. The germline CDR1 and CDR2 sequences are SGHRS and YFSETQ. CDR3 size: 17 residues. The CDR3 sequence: CASSLAPPGQGDYGYTF. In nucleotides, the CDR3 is TGCGCCAGCAGCTTGGCGCCCCCGGGACAGGGGGACTATGGCTACACCTTC.

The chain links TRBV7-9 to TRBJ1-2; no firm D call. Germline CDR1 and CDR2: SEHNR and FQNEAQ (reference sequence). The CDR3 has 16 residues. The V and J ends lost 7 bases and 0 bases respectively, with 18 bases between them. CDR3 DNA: TGTGCCAGCACCAGAGGCGGCCCGAATTCTAACTATGGCTACACCTTC. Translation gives CASTRGGPNSNYGYTF.

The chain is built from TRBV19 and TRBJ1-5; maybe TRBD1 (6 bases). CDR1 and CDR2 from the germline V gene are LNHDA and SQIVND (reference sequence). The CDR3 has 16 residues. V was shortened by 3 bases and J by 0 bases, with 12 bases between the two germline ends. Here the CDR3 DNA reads TGTGCCAGTAGTATGAGAGGGGGTTATAGCAATCAGCCCCAGCATTTT. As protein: CASSMRGGYSNQPQHF.

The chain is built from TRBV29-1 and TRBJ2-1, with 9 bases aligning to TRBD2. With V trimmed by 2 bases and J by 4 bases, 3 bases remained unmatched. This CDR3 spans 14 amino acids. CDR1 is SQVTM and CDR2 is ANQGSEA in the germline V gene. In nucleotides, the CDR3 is TGCAGCGTTGAACGAGCGGGGGGTTACAATGAGCAGTTCTTC. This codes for CSVERAGGYNEQFF.

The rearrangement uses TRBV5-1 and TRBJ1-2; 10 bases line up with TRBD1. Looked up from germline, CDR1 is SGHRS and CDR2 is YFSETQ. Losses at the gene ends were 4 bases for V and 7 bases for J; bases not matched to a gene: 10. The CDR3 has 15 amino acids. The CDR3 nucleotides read TGCGCCAGCAGCGGACCGACAGGGGGCTCCCTTGGCTACACCTTC. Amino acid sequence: CASSGPTGGSLGYTF.

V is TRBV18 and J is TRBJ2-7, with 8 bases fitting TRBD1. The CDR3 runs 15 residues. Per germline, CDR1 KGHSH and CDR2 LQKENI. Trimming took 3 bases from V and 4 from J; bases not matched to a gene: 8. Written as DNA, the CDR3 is TGTGCCAGCTCACCTGGGCGCAGGGGGCCGTACGAGCAGTACTTC. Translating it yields CASSPGRRGPYEQYF.

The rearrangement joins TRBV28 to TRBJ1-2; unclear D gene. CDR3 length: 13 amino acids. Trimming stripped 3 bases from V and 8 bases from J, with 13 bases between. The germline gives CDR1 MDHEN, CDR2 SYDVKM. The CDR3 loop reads CASSFWAEGGYTF. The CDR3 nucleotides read TGTGCCAGCAGTTTTTGGGCTGAGGGCGGCTACACCTTC.

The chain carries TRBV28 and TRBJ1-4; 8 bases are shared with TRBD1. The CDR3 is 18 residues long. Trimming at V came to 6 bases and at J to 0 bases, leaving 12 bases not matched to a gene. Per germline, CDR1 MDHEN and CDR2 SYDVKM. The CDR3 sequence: CASSDLSGGTATNEKLFF. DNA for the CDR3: TGTGCCAGCAGCGACCTATCAGGGGGCACGGCAACTAATGAAAAACTGTTTTTT.

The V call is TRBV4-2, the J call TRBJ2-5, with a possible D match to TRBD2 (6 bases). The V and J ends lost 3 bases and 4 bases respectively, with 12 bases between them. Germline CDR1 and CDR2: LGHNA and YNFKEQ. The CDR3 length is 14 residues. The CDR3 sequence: CASSQIQGGETQYF. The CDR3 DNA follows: TGTGCCAGCAGCCAGATCCAGGGAGGAGAGACCCAGTACTTC.

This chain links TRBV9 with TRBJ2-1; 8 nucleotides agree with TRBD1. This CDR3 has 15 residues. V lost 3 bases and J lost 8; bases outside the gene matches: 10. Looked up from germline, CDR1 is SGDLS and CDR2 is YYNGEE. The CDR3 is CASSADRGLFHEQFF. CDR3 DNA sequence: TGTGCCAGCAGCGCCGACAGGGGCCTCTTCCATGAGCAGTTCTTC.

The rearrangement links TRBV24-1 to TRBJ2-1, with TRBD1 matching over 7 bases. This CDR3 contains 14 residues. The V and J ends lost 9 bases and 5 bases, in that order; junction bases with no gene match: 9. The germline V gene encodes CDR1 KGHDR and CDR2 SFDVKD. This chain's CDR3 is CATSDRDKNNEQFF. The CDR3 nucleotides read TGTGCCACCTCTGACAGGGATAAGAACAATGAGCAGTTCTTC.

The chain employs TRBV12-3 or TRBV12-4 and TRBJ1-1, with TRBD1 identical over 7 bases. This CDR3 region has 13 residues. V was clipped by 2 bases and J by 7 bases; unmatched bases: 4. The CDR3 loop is CASSLLRDSEAFF. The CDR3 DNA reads TGTGCCAGCAGTTTATTGCGGGACAGTGAAGCTTTCTTT.

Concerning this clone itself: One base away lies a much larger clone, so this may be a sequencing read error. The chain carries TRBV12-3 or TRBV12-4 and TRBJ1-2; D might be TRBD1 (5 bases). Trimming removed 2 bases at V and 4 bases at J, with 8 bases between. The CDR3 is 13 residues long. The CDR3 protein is CASSLWGGYGYTF. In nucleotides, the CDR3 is TGTGCCAGCAGTTTATGGGGGGGCTATGGCTACACCTTC.

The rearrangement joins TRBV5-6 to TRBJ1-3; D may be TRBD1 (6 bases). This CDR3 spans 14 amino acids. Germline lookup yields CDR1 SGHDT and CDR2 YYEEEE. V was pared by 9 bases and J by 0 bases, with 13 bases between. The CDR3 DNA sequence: TGTGCCACAACGGACAGCAGCTCTGGAAACACCATATATTTT. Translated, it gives CATTDSSSGNTIYF.

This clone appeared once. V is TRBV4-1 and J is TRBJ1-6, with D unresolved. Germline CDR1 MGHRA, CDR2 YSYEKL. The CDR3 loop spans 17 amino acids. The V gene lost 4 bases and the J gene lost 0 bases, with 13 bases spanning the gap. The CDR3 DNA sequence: TGCGCCAGCAGCCGGACTCGCCCCAGCTCCTATAATTCACCCCTCCACTTT. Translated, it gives CASSRTRPSSYNSPLHF.